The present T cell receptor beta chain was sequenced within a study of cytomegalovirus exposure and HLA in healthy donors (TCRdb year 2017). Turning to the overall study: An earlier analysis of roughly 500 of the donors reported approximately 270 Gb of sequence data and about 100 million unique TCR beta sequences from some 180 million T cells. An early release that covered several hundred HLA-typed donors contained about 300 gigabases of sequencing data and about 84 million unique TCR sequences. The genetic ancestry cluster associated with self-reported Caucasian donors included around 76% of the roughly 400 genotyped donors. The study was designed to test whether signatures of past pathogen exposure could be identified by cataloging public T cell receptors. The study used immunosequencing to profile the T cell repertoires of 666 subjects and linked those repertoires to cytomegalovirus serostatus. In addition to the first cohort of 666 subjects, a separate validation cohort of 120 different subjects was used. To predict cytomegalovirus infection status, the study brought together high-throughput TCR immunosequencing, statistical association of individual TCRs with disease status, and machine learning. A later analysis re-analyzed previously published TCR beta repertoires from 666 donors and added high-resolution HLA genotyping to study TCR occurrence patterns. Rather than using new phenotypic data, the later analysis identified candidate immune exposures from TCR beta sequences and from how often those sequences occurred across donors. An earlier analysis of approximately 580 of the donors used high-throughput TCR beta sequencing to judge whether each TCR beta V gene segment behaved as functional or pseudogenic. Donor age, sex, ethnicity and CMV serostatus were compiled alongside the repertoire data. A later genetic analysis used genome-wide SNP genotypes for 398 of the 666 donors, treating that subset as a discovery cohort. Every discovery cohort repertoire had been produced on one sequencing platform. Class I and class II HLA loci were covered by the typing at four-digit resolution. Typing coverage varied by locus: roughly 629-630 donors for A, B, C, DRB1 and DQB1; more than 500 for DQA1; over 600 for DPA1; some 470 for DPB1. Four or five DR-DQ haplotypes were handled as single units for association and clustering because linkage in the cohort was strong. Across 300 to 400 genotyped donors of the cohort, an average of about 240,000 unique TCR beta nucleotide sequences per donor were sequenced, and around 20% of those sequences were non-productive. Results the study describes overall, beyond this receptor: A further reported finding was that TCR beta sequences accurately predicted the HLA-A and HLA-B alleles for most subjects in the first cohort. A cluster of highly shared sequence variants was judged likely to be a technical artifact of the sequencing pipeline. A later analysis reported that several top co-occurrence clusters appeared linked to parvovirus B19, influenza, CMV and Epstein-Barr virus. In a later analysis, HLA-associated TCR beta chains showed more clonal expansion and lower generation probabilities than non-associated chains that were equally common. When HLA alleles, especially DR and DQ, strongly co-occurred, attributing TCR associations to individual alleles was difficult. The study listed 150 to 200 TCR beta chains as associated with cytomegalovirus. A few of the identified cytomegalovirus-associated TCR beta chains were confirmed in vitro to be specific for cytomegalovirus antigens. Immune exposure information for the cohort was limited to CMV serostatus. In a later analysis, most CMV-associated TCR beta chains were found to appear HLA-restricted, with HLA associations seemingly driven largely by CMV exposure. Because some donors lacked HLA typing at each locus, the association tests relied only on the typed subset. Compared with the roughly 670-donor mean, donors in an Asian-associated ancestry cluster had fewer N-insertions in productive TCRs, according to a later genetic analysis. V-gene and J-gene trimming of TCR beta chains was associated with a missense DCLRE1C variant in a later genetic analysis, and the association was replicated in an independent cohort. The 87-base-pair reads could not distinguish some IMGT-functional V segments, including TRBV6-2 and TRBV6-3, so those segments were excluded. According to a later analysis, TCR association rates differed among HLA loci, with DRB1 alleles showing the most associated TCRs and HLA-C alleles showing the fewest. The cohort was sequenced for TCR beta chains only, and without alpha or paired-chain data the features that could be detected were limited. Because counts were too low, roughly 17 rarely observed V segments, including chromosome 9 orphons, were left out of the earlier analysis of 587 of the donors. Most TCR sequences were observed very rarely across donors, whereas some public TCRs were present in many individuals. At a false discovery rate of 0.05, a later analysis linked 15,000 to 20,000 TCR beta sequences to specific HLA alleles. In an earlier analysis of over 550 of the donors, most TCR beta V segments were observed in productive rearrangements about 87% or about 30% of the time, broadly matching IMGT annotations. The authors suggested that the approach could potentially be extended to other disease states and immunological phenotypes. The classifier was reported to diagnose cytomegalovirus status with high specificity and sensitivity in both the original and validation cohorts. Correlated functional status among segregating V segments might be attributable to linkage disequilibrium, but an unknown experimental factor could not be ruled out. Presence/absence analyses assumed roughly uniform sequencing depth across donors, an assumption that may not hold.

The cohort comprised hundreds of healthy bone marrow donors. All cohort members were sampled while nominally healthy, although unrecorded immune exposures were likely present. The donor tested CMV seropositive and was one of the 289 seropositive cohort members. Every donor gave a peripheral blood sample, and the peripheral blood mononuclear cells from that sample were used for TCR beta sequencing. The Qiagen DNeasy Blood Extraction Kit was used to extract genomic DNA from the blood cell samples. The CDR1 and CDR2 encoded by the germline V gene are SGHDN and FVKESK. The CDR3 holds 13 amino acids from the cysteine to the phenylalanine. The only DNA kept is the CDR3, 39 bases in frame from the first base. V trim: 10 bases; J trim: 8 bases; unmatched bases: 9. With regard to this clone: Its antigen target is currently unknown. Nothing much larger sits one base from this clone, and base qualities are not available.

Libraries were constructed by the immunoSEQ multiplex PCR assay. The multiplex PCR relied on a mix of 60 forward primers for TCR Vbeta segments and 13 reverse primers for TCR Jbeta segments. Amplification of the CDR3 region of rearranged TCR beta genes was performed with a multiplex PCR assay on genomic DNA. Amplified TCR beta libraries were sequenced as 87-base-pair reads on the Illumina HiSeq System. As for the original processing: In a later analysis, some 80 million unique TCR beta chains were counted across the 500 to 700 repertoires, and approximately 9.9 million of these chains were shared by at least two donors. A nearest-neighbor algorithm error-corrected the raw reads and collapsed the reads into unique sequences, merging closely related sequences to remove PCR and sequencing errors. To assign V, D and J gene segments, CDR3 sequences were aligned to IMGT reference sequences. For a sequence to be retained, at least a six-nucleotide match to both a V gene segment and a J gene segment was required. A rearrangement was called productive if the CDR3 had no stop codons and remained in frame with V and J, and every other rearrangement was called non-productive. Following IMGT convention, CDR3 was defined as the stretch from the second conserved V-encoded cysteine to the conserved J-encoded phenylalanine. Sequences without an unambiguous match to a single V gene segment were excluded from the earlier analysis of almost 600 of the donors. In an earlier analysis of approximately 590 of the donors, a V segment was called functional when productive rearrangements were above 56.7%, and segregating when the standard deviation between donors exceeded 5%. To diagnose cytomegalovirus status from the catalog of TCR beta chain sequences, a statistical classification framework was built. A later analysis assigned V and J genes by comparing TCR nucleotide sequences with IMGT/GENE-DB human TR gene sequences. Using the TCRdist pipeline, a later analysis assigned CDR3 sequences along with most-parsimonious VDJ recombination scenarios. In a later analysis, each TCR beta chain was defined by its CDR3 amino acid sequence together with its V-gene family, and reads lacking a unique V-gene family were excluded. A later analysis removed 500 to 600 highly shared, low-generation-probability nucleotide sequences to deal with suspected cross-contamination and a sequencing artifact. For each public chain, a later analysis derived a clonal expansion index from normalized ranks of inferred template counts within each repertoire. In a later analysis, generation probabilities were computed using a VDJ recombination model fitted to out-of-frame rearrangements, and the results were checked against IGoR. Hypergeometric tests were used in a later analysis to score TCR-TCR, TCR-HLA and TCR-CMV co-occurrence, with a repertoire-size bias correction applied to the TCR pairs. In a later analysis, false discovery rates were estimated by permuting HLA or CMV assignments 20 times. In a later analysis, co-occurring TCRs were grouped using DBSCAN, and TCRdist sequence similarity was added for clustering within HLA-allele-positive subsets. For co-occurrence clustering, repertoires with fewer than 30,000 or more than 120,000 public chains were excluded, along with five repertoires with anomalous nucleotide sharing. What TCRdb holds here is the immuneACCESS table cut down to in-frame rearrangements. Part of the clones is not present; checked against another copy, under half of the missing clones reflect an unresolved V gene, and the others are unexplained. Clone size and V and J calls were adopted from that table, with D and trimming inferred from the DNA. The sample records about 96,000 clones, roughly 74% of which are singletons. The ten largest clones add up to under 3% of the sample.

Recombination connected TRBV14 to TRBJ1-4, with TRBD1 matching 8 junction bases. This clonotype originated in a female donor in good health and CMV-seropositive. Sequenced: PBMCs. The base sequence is TGTGCCACTTCAGGGGGCGCGCGGGAAAAACTGTTTTTT. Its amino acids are CATSGGAREKLFF.